The 21 T cell receptor beta chains below come from one sample, sequenced in a study of somatic mutations in cytotoxic T cells in rheumatoid arthritis. The repertoire was sequenced with immunoSEQ multiplex PCR; TCRdb's copy has only in-frame clones and lacks some. The sample carries about 11,000 clones, 82% recorded once. Sequencing was performed on CD8+ T cells sorted from blood. These receptors originate from a woman aged 55 to 70 with rheumatoid arthritis.

The chain links TRBV2 to TRBJ2-7; D gene ambiguous. V lost 2 bases and J 3 bases, leaving 14 bases between the germline ends. Germline V gene sequence: CDR1 SNHLY, CDR2 FYNNEI. The length of the CDR3 is 15 residues. The CDR3 here is CASSEQFIQDYEQYF. CDR3 DNA: TGTGCCAGCAGTGAACAGTTTATCCAGGACTACGAGCAGTACTTC. The entire variable domain, with the rest obtained from reference TRBV2 and TRBJ2-7, is as follows: EPEVTQTPSHQVTQMGQEVILRCVPISNHLYFYWYRQILGQKVEFLVSFYNNEISEKSEIFDDQFSVERPDGSNFTLKIRSTKLEDSAMYFCASSEQFIQDYEQYFGPGTRLTVT.

V is TRBV6-5 and J is TRBJ2-6, with D hard to call. V shed 5 bases and J shed 0 bases, with 5 bases lying between them. Germline lookup yields CDR1 MNHEY and CDR2 SVGAGI. The CDR3 length is 14 residues. CDR3: CASSDNSGANVLTF. CDR3 coding DNA: TGTGCCAGCAGTGACAACTCTGGGGCCAACGTCCTGACTTTC.

V and J are TRBV29-1 and TRBJ2-1, with 10 bases that match TRBD2. The CDR3 totals 15 residues. V dropped 3 bases and J dropped 4; count of bases not matched to a gene: 6. CDR1 SQVTM and CDR2 ANQGSEA come from the germline V gene. Here the CDR3 DNA reads TGCAGCGTTGATTCGTTACTAGCGGGGTACAATGAGCAGTTCTTC. It codes for CSVDSLLAGYNEQFF.

The table lists this clone with a count of one. The rearrangement joins TRBV5-1 to TRBJ2-3; 9 bases are a match to TRBD2. Germline trimming cut 7 bases from V and 6 bases from J; bases unmatched to any gene: 15. Germline V gene sequence: CDR1 SGHRS, CDR2 YFSETQ. This CDR3 is 16 amino acids long. The CDR3 sequence is CASQPGLASRGDTQYF. The CDR3 DNA reads as TGCGCCAGCCAACCGGGACTAGCATCGCGGGGGGATACGCAGTATTTT.

This clone has more than one count but fewer than ten. The V call is TRBV30, the J call TRBJ1-1; maybe TRBD1 (6 bases). In germline, CDR1 is GTSNPN, CDR2 SVGIG (reference sequence). The V end was cut by 5 bases, the J end by 2 bases, with 15 bases between. The length of the CDR3 is 14 residues. Here the CDR3 DNA reads TGTGCCTGGGAGACGGGGGGCGGAAACACTGAAGCTTTCTTT. It codes for CAWETGGGNTEAFF.

In DNA, the CDR3 is TGTGCCTGGGACAGGGGGGACTACAATGAGCAGTTCTTC. Translation: CAWDRGDYNEQFF. The V and J genes are TRBV30 and TRBJ2-1; 9 bases are a match to TRBD1. V lost 5 bases to trimming and J lost 3 bases; unmatched junction nucleotides: 2. This CDR3 contains 13 residues. Germline V gene data show CDR1 as GTSNPN and CDR2 as SVGIG (reference sequence).

V gene TRBV28 combines with J gene TRBJ2-7; 9 bases map to TRBD2. CDR3 length equals 15 residues. Germline-derived CDR1 and CDR2 are MDHEN and SYDVKM. V dropped 4 bases and J dropped 3; count of bases not matched to a gene: 7. The CDR3 sequence: CASSSRTSESYEQYF. The DNA for the CDR3 is TGTGCCAGCAGTTCTCGGACTAGCGAAAGCTACGAGCAGTACTTC.

The V call is TRBV28, the J call TRBJ2-1, with D tentatively TRBD2 (5 bases). Per germline, CDR1 MDHEN and CDR2 SYDVKM. This CDR3 has 14 amino acids. The V end lost 5 bases, the J end lost 0 bases, and 8 bases lay between the germline ends. The CDR3 loop reads CASSKTSSYNEQFF. The CDR3 nucleotides read TGTGCCAGCAGTAAAACTAGCTCCTACAATGAGCAGTTCTTC.

This chain uses TRBV5-4 with TRBJ1-1; the D gene is possibly TRBD1 (6 bases). CDR3 size: 15 residues. Germline V lookup: CDR1 SGHNT, CDR2 YYREEE (reference sequence). The ends were cut back, 1 base at V and 4 bases at J, with 14 bases in the middle. The DNA of the CDR3 is TGTGCCAGCAGCTTGCGTCGTGCAGGGGCCACTGAAGCTTTCTTT. It codes for CASSLRRAGATEAFF.

The V and J genes are TRBV11-1 and TRBJ1-4, with a possible D match to TRBD1 (6 bases). V was shortened by 5 bases and J by 4 bases, with 14 bases between the two germline ends. CDR1 is SGHAT, CDR2 FQDESV, per germline (reference sequence). The CDR3 totals 15 residues. DNA for the CDR3: TGTGCCAGCAGCGGCCCTCAGGGGAGTAATGAAAAACTGTTTTTT. Its protein is CASSGPQGSNEKLFF.

This clone occurred once. A junction boundary mismatches the germline segment, possibly from a read error. The rearrangement uses TRBV15 and TRBJ2-7; 10 bases are a match to TRBD1. CDR1 and CDR2 (germline): LNHNV, YYDKDF (reference sequence). The CDR3 sequence is 13 residues long. The CDR3 sequence is CATGTGVSFEQYF. In DNA form, the CDR3 reads TGTGCCACCGGGACAGGGGTATCCTTCGAGCAGTACTTC.

Concerning this clone: One junction end does not reproduce the germline sequence, and a read error may be involved. The chain couples TRBV11-2 to TRBJ1-2, with D perhaps TRBD1 (6 bases). Germline V gene data show CDR1 as SGHAT and CDR2 as FQNNGV. CDR3 length equals 13 residues. CDR3 region: CASSRRGRTEQFF. CDR3 nucleotides: TGTGCCAGCAGCCGAAGAGGGCGGACAGAGCAATTCTTC. Complete variable domain (other parts from reference TRBV11-2 and TRBJ1-2): EAGVAQSPRYKIIEKRQSVAFWCNPISGHATLYWYQQILGQGPKLLIQFQNNGVVDDSQLPKDRFSAERLKGVDSTLKIQPAKLEDSAVYLCASSRRGRTEQFFGSGTRLTVV.

The chain joins TRBV6-5 to TRBJ2-7; TRBD1 agrees at 9 bases. This CDR3 has 14 amino acids. The V segment lost 4 bases and the J segment 4 bases; nucleotides outside the gene matches: 5. Germline V gene lookup returns CDR1 MNHEY and CDR2 SVGAGI. The CDR3 DNA sequence: TGTGCCAGCAGTTGGGGGACAGGGACGTACGAGCAGTACTTC. This encodes CASSWGTGTYEQYF.

The gene calls are TRBV12-5 and TRBJ2-3; no definite D call. Germline values: CDR1 LGHNT, CDR2 FRNRAP. V lost 6 bases to trimming and J lost 4 bases, with 20 bases between them. CDR3 length equals 16 residues. This chain's CDR3 is CASGPTRHSIPDTQYF. The CDR3 coding sequence is TGTGCTAGTGGCCCTACGAGACATTCCATCCCAGATACGCAGTATTTT. The variable domain in full, completed from reference TRBV12-5 and TRBJ2-3, reads DARVTQTPRHKVTEMGQEVTMRCQPILGHNTVFWYRQTMMQGLELLAYFRNRAPLDDSGMPKDRFSAEMPDATLATLKIQPSEPRDSAVYFCASGPTRHSIPDTQYFGPGTRLTVL.

This clone was observed a few times. V and J are TRBV7-3 and TRBJ2-7; 7 bases align to TRBD1. Trimming cost V 5 bases and J 2 bases; bases outside gene matches: 9. Looked up from germline, CDR1 is SGHTA and CDR2 is FQGTGA. The CDR3 extends over 15 amino acids. The CDR3 nucleotides are TGTGCCAGCAGCCTGGTACCGACAGGGCCCTACGAGCAGTACTTC. This codes for CASSLVPTGPYEQYF.

This clone was seen a few times. The gene calls are TRBV5-1 and TRBJ2-5; unclear D gene. Germline-derived CDR1 and CDR2 are SGHRS and YFSETQ. The CDR3 has 14 residues. V lost 0 bases and J lost 0, with 6 bases in between. The CDR3 is CASSLVGNQETQYF. In nucleotides, the CDR3 is TGCGCCAGCAGCTTGGTTGGCAACCAAGAGACCCAGTACTTC.

This sequence joins TRBV27 and TRBJ2-1, with D perhaps TRBD1 (5 bases). The CDR3 spans 15 residues. Trimming removed 6 bases at V and 0 bases at J, with 12 bases between. Germline V gene sequence: CDR1 MNHEY, CDR2 SMNVEV (reference sequence). The CDR3 DNA reads as TGTGCCAGCAGCCGACAGCCAGACTCCTACAATGAGCAGTTCTTC. Its protein is CASSRQPDSYNEQFF.

Written as DNA, the CDR3 is TGTGCCAGCAGCGCCCCACAGGGTGGCAATTCACCCCTCCACTTT. As protein: CASSAPQGGNSPLHF. The chain recombines TRBV11-2 with TRBJ1-6, with D possibly matching TRBD1 (6 bases). V gave up 5 bases and J gave up 7 bases, with 15 bases separating them. The CDR3 has 15 residues. The germline V gene encodes CDR1 SGHAT and CDR2 FQNNGV. The complete variable domain, with remaining parts taken from reference TRBV11-2 and TRBJ1-6, reads EAGVAQSPRYKIIEKRQSVAFWCNPISGHATLYWYQQILGQGPKLLIQFQNNGVVDDSQLPKDRFSAERLKGVDSTLKIQPAKLEDSAVYLCASSAPQGGNSPLHFGNGTRLTVT.

The V gene is TRBV27, the J gene TRBJ2-1, with TRBD1 matching over 7 bases. CDR1 MNHEY and CDR2 SMNVEV come from the germline V gene (reference sequence). Trimming removed 6 bases from V and 6 bases from J; junction bases left unmatched: 11. This CDR3 comprises 15 residues. The CDR3 nucleotides read TGTGCCAGCAGCCCACCCCGACAGGGCGTCAATGAGCAGTTCTTC. The encoded protein is CASSPPRQGVNEQFF.

This rearrangement joins TRBV7-9 to TRBJ1-5; D is possibly TRBD1 (5 bases). The V gene lost 5 bases and the J gene lost 1 base, with 12 bases spanning the gap. The length of the CDR3 is 15 residues. Germline CDR1 is SEHNR and CDR2 is FQNEAQ (reference sequence). The CDR3 region has the DNA TGTGCCAGCAGCCCGACCGCAGGGAGCAATCAGCCCCAGCATTTT. Translating gives CASSPTAGSNQPQHF.

Relative to its sample, this clone is medium-sized (0.01 to 0.1%). The chain recombines TRBV27 with TRBJ2-1; TRBD2 matches at 14 bases. Germline values: CDR1 MNHEY, CDR2 SMNVEV (reference sequence). CDR3 length equals 19 residues. J was trimmed by 7 bases and V by 6 bases; bases with no gene match: 17. The CDR3, as DNA: TGTGCCAGCAGATTTAACCTCCGGACTAGCGGGAGGATGAGTAATGAGCAGTTCTTC. This gives the protein CASRFNLRTSGRMSNEQFF.